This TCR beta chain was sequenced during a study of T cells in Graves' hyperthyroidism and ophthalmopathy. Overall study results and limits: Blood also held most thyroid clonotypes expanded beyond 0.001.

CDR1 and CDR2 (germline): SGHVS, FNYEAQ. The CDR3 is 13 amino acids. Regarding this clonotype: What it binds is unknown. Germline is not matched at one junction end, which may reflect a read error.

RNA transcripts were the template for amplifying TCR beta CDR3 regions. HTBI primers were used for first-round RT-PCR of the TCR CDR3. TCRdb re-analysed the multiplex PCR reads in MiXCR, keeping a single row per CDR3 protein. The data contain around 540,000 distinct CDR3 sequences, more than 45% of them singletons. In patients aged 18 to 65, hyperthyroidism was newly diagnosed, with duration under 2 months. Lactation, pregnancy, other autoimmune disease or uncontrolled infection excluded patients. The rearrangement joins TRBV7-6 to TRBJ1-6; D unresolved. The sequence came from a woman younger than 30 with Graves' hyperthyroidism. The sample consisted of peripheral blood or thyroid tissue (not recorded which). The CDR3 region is CASSQTPKAPLHF. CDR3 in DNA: TGCGCCAGCAGCCAGACCCCCAAAGCACCCCTCCACTTT.